This record covers a single TCR beta chain. Molecular barcoding with unique molecular identifiers was used for the TCRbeta library. TCRdb recomputed calls from the PCR reads with MiXCR, one row per CDR3 protein. The sample consists of about 460,000 distinct CDR3 sequences, over 9.5% of them appearing once. The data originate from a study of T-cell reconstitution after alpha-beta-depleted transplantation in children. This CDR3 is 16 amino acids long. Germline loops: CDR1 LGHNA, CDR2 YNFKEQ. Trimming cost V 0 bases and J 5 bases; bases outside gene matches: 3. The chain uses TRBV4-2 and TRBJ1-5; 11 bases line up with TRBD1. The origin of this receptor is a female patient between 2 and 15 years old who had a stem cell transplant for aplastic anemia, so the T cells may come from the graft donor. The sequences come from PBMCs, mostly from graft donor cells, collected 180 days after TCRalphabeta/CD19-depleted stem cell transplant. This CDR3 reads CASSQDRTGGHQPQHF. Written as DNA, the CDR3 is TGTGCCAGCAGCCAAGATAGGACAGGGGGCCATCAGCCCCAGCATTTT.